A selection of T cell receptor beta chains follows, all from one sample in a study of T cells in Graves' hyperthyroidism and ophthalmopathy. MiXCR, applied by TCRdb to the multiplex PCR reads, yields one record per CDR3 protein. The table records hundreds of thousands of distinct CDR3 sequences, over 12% of them present only once. The specimen sequenced was blood. The receptor set was obtained from a man between 45 and 60 years old with Graves' ophthalmopathy. Each CDR3 is given with its conserved first and last residue. D genes are given only for firm matches. The size entry is marked missing in some rows and otherwise reads once, few, many or a size class.

cdr3_nt	cdr3_aa	clone_size	cdr3_length	d_call	v_call	j_call
TGTGCCAGCAGTGAAAATTCGGAGAACAGTAACTACAATGAGCAGTTCTTC	CASSENSENSNYNEQFF	many	17	NA	TRBV2	TRBJ2-1
TGTGCCAGCTCACCACTTTTCAGAAACAGCACAGATACGCAGTATTTT	CASSPLFRNSTDTQYF	many	16	NA	TRBV18	TRBJ2-3
TGCAGTGCTAGAGTGGGACTCGCCTCCTACAATGAGCAGTTCTTC	CSARVGLASYNEQFF	few	15	NA	TRBV20-1	TRBJ2-1
TGTGCCTGGGTAATTAATCTCAGCGGGACCCAGTACTTC	CAWVINLSGTQYF	NA	13	NA	TRBV30	TRBJ2-5
TGTGCCAGCTCACTCAAGCGGGCGAACACCGGGGAGCTGTTTTTT	CASSLKRANTGELFF	NA	15	NA	TRBV18	TRBJ2-2
TGCGCCAGCGCTAGTACCCTAGACTCCTACGAGCAGTACTTC	CASASTLDSYEQYF	few	14	NA	TRBV4-1	TRBJ2-7
TGTGCCAGCAGAAGGGCGTTCTCGGGAGAGACCCAGTACTTC	CASRRAFSGETQYF	many	14	NA	TRBV6-1	TRBJ2-5
TGCAGTGCTAGTGGGGCAGGGAATCAGCCCCAGCATTTT	CSASGAGNQPQHF	few	13	NA	TRBV20-1	TRBJ1-5
TGCAGTGCTAGCCTTCTACGCACAGATACGCAGTATTTT	CSASLLRTDTQYF	many	13	NA	TRBV20-1	TRBJ2-3
TGCGCCAGCAGCCTAGAACAGGGCGCTAACTATGGCTACACCTTC	CASSLEQGANYGYTF	NA	15	NA	TRBV4-1	TRBJ1-2
TGTGCCACCAGCCGTCAGCGGCAGGGTAGCTCTGGGGCCAACGTCCTGACTTTC	CATSRQRQGSSGANVLTF	many	18	NA	TRBV15	TRBJ2-6
TGCAGCGTTGAGGGTGGAGGGCAGGGTACTGGCGAGCAGTACTTC	CSVEGGGQGTGEQYF	many	15	NA	TRBV29-1	TRBJ2-7
TGTGCCAGCAGTTTCCGGGGGGTGGCTGGAAACACCATATATTTT	CASSFRGVAGNTIYF	few	15	NA	TRBV27	TRBJ1-3
TGTGCCAGCAGTGGCTGGACTAGCGGGAGTACAGATACGCAGTATTTT	CASSGWTSGSTDTQYF	few	16	TRBD2	TRBV6-1	TRBJ2-3
TGTGCCAGCAGCCACGGGGCCAGAACCTACGAGCAGTACTTC	CASSHGARTYEQYF	many	14	NA	TRBV11-2	TRBJ2-7
TGCAGCGTTTATACCGGGACCAAGTTGAACACTGAAGCTTTCTTT	CSVYTGTKLNTEAFF	NA	15	NA	TRBV29-1	TRBJ1-1
TGTGCCAGCAGCTTAGGCGCCGTAGGCAGGAGAAGCTCCTACAATGAGCAGTTCTTC	CASSLGAVGRRSSYNEQFF	many	19	NA	TRBV7-9	TRBJ2-1
TGTGCCAGCAGTTTAACAGGGGACAATCAGCCCCAGCATTTT	CASSLTGDNQPQHF	NA	14	TRBD1	TRBV25-1	TRBJ1-5
TGTGCCAGCAGCTCCCGGACAGGGAGCACAGATACGCAGTATTTT	CASSSRTGSTDTQYF	many	15	TRBD1	TRBV11-2	TRBJ2-3
TGTGCCAGCAGTGAATTTAGGGCGGGGGCCAACGTCCTGACTTTC	CASSEFRAGANVLTF	many	15	NA	TRBV2	TRBJ2-6
TGCGCCAGCGGGTTAGCGACTAACACAGATACGCAGTATTTT	CASGLATNTDTQYF	NA	14	NA	TRBV5-1	TRBJ2-3
TGTGCCAGCAGCCGAGAATACGAGCAGTACTTC	CASSREYEQYF	many	11	NA	TRBV3-1	TRBJ2-7
TGTGCCAGCAGTTACTCTCGGGGGCGGACGTACGAGCAGTACTTC	CASSYSRGRTYEQYF	many	15	NA	TRBV6-6	TRBJ2-7
TGTGCCAGCAGCCAAGACGGCAGGGCTTATCAGCCCCAGCATTTT	CASSQDGRAYQPQHF	many	15	NA	TRBV4-2	TRBJ1-5
TGTGCCAGCAGTGTACCGGGACTAGCGGGAGATCACGAGCAGTACTTC	CASSVPGLAGDHEQYF	many	16	TRBD2	TRBV2	TRBJ2-7
TGTGCCAGCAGCTTAGGGACTAGACATGAGCAGTTCTTC	CASSLGTRHEQFF	once	13	TRBD2	TRBV7-9	TRBJ2-1
TGTGCCAGCAGCCCGAGAGCGGGGACCCCTTCGGGGAATGAGCAGTTCTTC	CASSPRAGTPSGNEQFF	many	17	TRBD2	TRBV3-1	TRBJ2-1
TGTGCCAGCAGATCGGGGCAGGGAAACACCGGGGAGCTGTTTTTT	CASRSGQGNTGELFF	many	15	NA	TRBV3-1	TRBJ2-2
TGTGCCAGCAGCGATCGACAGGGATCTGAAGCTTTCTTT	CASSDRQGSEAFF	few	13	TRBD1	TRBV9	TRBJ1-1
TGTGCCAGCAGCCAAGATAGTGCCAGGTCGGATTCACCCCTCCACTTT	CASSQDSARSDSPLHF	NA	16	NA	TRBV4-2	TRBJ1-6
TGTGCCAGCAGTTACCCCCCTTTCGGGGTTAGCGAGCAGTACTTC	CASSYPPFGVSEQYF	many	15	NA	TRBV6-2/TRBV6-3	TRBJ2-7
TGTGCCTGGAGTGTGCTGGGGGCAGAAGTGCAGTACTTC	CAWSVLGAEVQYF	many	13	NA	TRBV30	TRBJ2-7
TGTGCCAGCAGTTTTCGGGGAAGGGGGGAAGAGACCCAGTACTTC	CASSFRGRGEETQYF	few	15	NA	TRBV6-1	TRBJ2-5
TGTGCCAGCAGTGAGGGGGTCGGCTCTGGGGCCAACGTCCTGACTTTC	CASSEGVGSGANVLTF	many	16	NA	TRBV2	TRBJ2-6
TGCGCCAGCAGCTTGTTAGTTCAGAGTACGAACACTGAAGCTTTCTTT	CASSLLVQSTNTEAFF	many	16	NA	TRBV5-1	TRBJ1-1
TGCAGTGCTAGGGGCGGTGGGGTCTACGAGCAGTACTTC	CSARGGGVYEQYF	NA	13	NA	TRBV20-1	TRBJ2-7
TGTGCCAGCTCACCCGCCCGGGGGTCCACTGAAGCTTTCTTT	CASSPARGSTEAFF	many	14	NA	TRBV18	TRBJ1-1
TGTGCCAGCAGCCTACGGGACGTAGCTAGCACAGATACGCAGTATTTT	CASSLRDVASTDTQYF	many	16	NA	TRBV7-8	TRBJ2-3
TGTGCCAGCAGCCCCATCGTCTCGACCGAAGCTTTCTTT	CASSPIVSTEAFF	many	13	NA	TRBV28	TRBJ1-1
TGTGCCAGCAGTTACGGGAACGGGGTGGCCGAGCAGTACTTC	CASSYGNGVAEQYF	NA	14	NA	TRBV6-6	TRBJ2-7
TGTGCCAGCAACCAGAATCCCGGGACAGGGGGCTCAGATACGCAGTATTTT	CASNQNPGTGGSDTQYF	few	17	TRBD1	TRBV12-3/TRBV12-4	TRBJ2-3
TGTGCCAGCAGCCAAGGGCAGCTGAGCAATCAGCCCCAGCATTTT	CASSQGQLSNQPQHF	NA	15	NA	TRBV14	TRBJ1-5
TGTGCCAGTAGTACCGCCGCAGGGTTGGGGGCTGAAGCTTTCTTT	CASSTAAGLGAEAFF	few	15	NA	TRBV19	TRBJ1-1
TGTGCCACCAGCAGAGATCTGGAGTACAATGAGCAGTTCTTC	CATSRDLEYNEQFF	many	14	NA	TRBV15	TRBJ2-1
TGTGCCAGTAGTATAGAAGGGGGCATCGGGGAGCTGTTTTTT	CASSIEGGIGELFF	NA	14	TRBD1	TRBV19	TRBJ2-2
TGCAGTGCTGCTCAGGGGCGCGTGTCAGATACGCAGTATTTT	CSAAQGRVSDTQYF	many	14	NA	TRBV20-1	TRBJ2-3
TGTGCCTCGTCCGCCGGCTACGAGCAGTTCTTC	CASSAGYEQFF	NA	11	NA	TRBV19	TRBJ2-1
TGTGCCAGCAGCGTAGCGGGACCTAGCTCCTACAATGAGCAGTTCTTC	CASSVAGPSSYNEQFF	many	16	TRBD2	TRBV2	TRBJ2-1
TGTGCCAGCAGCACCGCCTATACGCAGTATTTT	CASSTAYTQYF	many	11	NA	TRBV11-2	TRBJ2-3
TGTGCCAGCAGTTACACGCGGTTGAATTCACCCCTCCACTTT	CASSYTRLNSPLHF	NA	14	NA	TRBV6-1	TRBJ1-6
TGTGTCAGCGTGGACAGGGAAGACACTGAAGCTTTCTTT	CVSVDREDTEAFF	NA	13	TRBD1	TRBV6-1	TRBJ1-1
TGTGCCAGCAGCCTCGTTAGCAGGGGGGTCTTCGATGAGCAGTTCTTC	CASSLVSRGVFDEQFF	NA	16	NA	TRBV6-1	TRBJ2-1